A selection of T cell receptor beta chains follows, all from one sample in a study of T cells in Graves' hyperthyroidism and ophthalmopathy. TCRdb called the multiplex PCR reads again in MiXCR, with one record for every CDR3 protein. The table shows fewer than 400,000 distinct CDR3 sequences, with about an eighth occurring only once. The sequencing sample was made of blood. These receptors were obtained from a man between 45 and 60 years old with Graves' ophthalmopathy. CDR3s include the opening cysteine and the closing phenylalanine or tryptophan. D genes are given only for firm matches. Clone size, where shown, is once, few, many, or a class for clones that have expanded.

j_gene: TRBJ2-2; len: 13; abundance: many; v_gene: TRBV20-1; d_gene: -; CDR3aa: CSAIDRTSGELFF; CDR3nt: TGCAGTGCTATCGACAGGACGAGCGGGGAGCTGTTTTTT
j_gene: TRBJ2-1; len: 16; abundance: -; v_gene: TRBV14; d_gene: -; CDR3aa: CASHTSGGRFYNEQFF; CDR3nt: TGTGCCAGCCACACCTCGGGGGGCCGCTTCTACAATGAGCAGTTCTTC
j_gene: TRBJ2-3; len: 14; abundance: many; v_gene: TRBV2; d_gene: TRBD2; CDR3aa: CASRTSGLTDTQYF; CDR3nt: TGTGCCAGCAGAACTAGCGGACTCACAGATACGCAGTATTTT
j_gene: TRBJ2-1; len: 15; abundance: many; v_gene: TRBV4-2; d_gene: TRBD2; CDR3aa: CASRSTSGIRNEQFF; CDR3nt: TGTGCCAGCCGCTCCACTAGCGGGATACGGAATGAGCAGTTCTTC
j_gene: TRBJ2-2; len: 14; abundance: many; v_gene: TRBV6-1; d_gene: -; CDR3aa: CASSTRRGTGELFF; CDR3nt: TGTGCCAGCAGTACCCGCAGGGGTACCGGGGAGCTGTTTTTT
j_gene: TRBJ2-3; len: 17; abundance: -; v_gene: TRBV7-3; d_gene: -; CDR3aa: CASNKNPSGQRTDTQYF; CDR3nt: TGTGCCAGCAACAAAAACCCTAGCGGACAGAGGACAGATACGCAGTATTTT
j_gene: TRBJ2-7; len: 15; abundance: many; v_gene: TRBV5-4; d_gene: TRBD2; CDR3aa: CASSMGLAGAYEQYF; CDR3nt: TGTGCCAGCAGCATGGGACTAGCGGGGGCCTACGAGCAGTACTTC
j_gene: TRBJ2-7; len: 10; abundance: -; v_gene: TRBV20-1; d_gene: -; CDR3aa: CSARTYEQYF; CDR3nt: TGCAGTGCTAGGACATACGAGCAGTACTTC
j_gene: TRBJ2-7; len: 15; abundance: many; v_gene: TRBV27; d_gene: TRBD1; CDR3aa: CASSSVDRGQVEQYF; CDR3nt: TGTGCCAGCAGTTCTGTCGACAGGGGGCAGGTTGAGCAGTACTTC
j_gene: TRBJ2-1; len: 14; abundance: -; v_gene: TRBV13; d_gene: TRBD2; CDR3aa: CASSNGLAGNEQFF; CDR3nt: TGTGCCAGCAGCAATGGACTAGCGGGAAATGAGCAGTTCTTC
j_gene: TRBJ1-2; len: 14; abundance: few; v_gene: TRBV27; d_gene: TRBD1; CDR3aa: CASRKTGGGYGYTF; CDR3nt: TGTGCCAGCAGGAAAACAGGGGGAGGCTATGGCTACACCTTC
j_gene: TRBJ1-5; len: 14; abundance: -; v_gene: TRBV12-3/TRBV12-4; d_gene: -; CDR3aa: CASSLASRNQPQHF; CDR3nt: TGTGCCAGCAGTTTAGCCAGCAGAAATCAGCCCCAGCATTTT
j_gene: TRBJ2-3; len: 15; abundance: many; v_gene: TRBV20-1; d_gene: TRBD2; CDR3aa: CSAGRGAGAGVTQYF; CDR3nt: TGCAGTGCTGGCCGAGGTGCGGGAGCGGGTGTTACGCAGTATTTT
j_gene: TRBJ1-2; len: 14; abundance: few; v_gene: TRBV19; d_gene: -; CDR3aa: CASSIGRGRYGYTF; CDR3nt: TGTGCCAGTAGTATAGGGAGAGGGCGCTATGGCTACACCTTC
j_gene: TRBJ2-1; len: 15; abundance: many; v_gene: TRBV29-1; d_gene: -; CDR3aa: CSFPTGALTYNEQFF; CDR3nt: TGCAGCTTCCCAACGGGAGCTTTGACCTACAATGAGCAGTTCTTC
j_gene: TRBJ2-3; len: 15; abundance: many; v_gene: TRBV5-1; d_gene: TRBD2; CDR3aa: CASSLTGTSSDTQYF; CDR3nt: TGCGCCAGCAGCTTGACCGGGACTAGCTCAGATACGCAGTATTTT
j_gene: TRBJ2-7; len: 14; abundance: many; v_gene: TRBV20-1; d_gene: -; CDR3aa: CSASRQEGTSEQYF; CDR3nt: TGCAGTGCTAGTCGCCAGGAAGGGACTTCCGAGCAGTACTTC
j_gene: TRBJ1-2; len: 14; abundance: -; v_gene: TRBV5-1; d_gene: TRBD1; CDR3aa: CASSLGQGAYGYTF; CDR3nt: TGCGCCAGCAGCTTGGGACAGGGGGCATATGGCTACACCTTC
j_gene: TRBJ1-2; len: 11; abundance: -; v_gene: TRBV30; d_gene: -; CDR3aa: CAWTLLRGYTF; CDR3nt: TGTGCCTGGACGCTACTTCGGGGCTACACCTTC
j_gene: TRBJ2-5; len: 16; abundance: -; v_gene: TRBV20-1; d_gene: TRBD2; CDR3aa: CSARAPGLAGRETQYF; CDR3nt: TGCAGTGCTAGAGCACCGGGACTAGCGGGAAGAGAGACCCAGTACTTC
j_gene: TRBJ2-4; len: 12; abundance: many; v_gene: TRBV12-5; d_gene: -; CDR3aa: CASGGTENIQYF; CDR3nt: TGTGCTAGTGGTGGTACAGAAAACATTCAGTACTTC
j_gene: TRBJ2-1; len: 15; abundance: -; v_gene: TRBV10-1; d_gene: -; CDR3aa: CASSESSSVGNPQFF; CDR3nt: TGCGCCAGCAGTGAGTCTAGTTCGGTGGGGAATCCGCAGTTCTTC
j_gene: TRBJ2-7; len: 14; abundance: -; v_gene: TRBV29-1; d_gene: TRBD1; CDR3aa: CSVRRDRGTYEQYF; CDR3nt: TGCAGCGTTCGGAGGGACAGGGGAACCTACGAGCAGTACTTC
j_gene: TRBJ2-1; len: 13; abundance: many; v_gene: TRBV20-1; d_gene: -; CDR3aa: CSARDFREDEQFF; CDR3nt: TGCAGTGCTAGAGATTTTAGGGAGGATGAGCAGTTCTTC
j_gene: TRBJ2-1; len: 13; abundance: many; v_gene: TRBV11-2; d_gene: -; CDR3aa: CASSLGLNNEQFF; CDR3nt: TGTGCCAGCAGCTTAGGTCTAAACAATGAGCAGTTCTTC
j_gene: TRBJ2-5; len: 13; abundance: -; v_gene: TRBV20-1; d_gene: TRBD2; CDR3aa: CSAPLAGSETQYF; CDR3nt: TGCAGTGCACCACTAGCGGGATCAGAGACCCAGTACTTC
j_gene: TRBJ2-7; len: 13; abundance: many; v_gene: TRBV7-8; d_gene: TRBD2; CDR3aa: CASSPSGRREQYF; CDR3nt: TGTGCCAGCAGCCCTAGCGGGAGAAGAGAGCAGTACTTC
j_gene: TRBJ2-7; len: 14; abundance: many; v_gene: TRBV5-1; d_gene: TRBD1; CDR3aa: CASSAGQGVNEQYF; CDR3nt: TGCGCCAGCAGCGCGGGACAGGGGGTAAACGAGCAGTACTTC
j_gene: TRBJ1-1; len: 15; abundance: many; v_gene: TRBV20-1; d_gene: -; CDR3aa: CSARDVQGQNTEAFF; CDR3nt: TGCAGTGCTAGAGATGTGCAGGGACAGAACACTGAAGCTTTCTTT
j_gene: TRBJ2-1; len: 15; abundance: -; v_gene: TRBV9; d_gene: -; CDR3aa: CASSVARGNYNEQFF; CDR3nt: TGTGCCAGCAGCGTAGCAAGAGGAAACTACAATGAGCAGTTCTTC
j_gene: TRBJ1-1; len: 16; abundance: many; v_gene: TRBV6-1; d_gene: -; CDR3aa: CASSNARRGSSIRAFF; CDR3nt: TGTGCCAGCAGTAACGCGCGGAGGGGTAGTAGCATTCGAGCTTTCTTT
j_gene: TRBJ2-1; len: 15; abundance: many; v_gene: TRBV12-3/TRBV12-4; d_gene: TRBD2; CDR3aa: CASSYTGTSRNEQFF; CDR3nt: TGTGCCAGCAGCTATACCGGGACTAGTCGTAATGAGCAGTTCTTC
j_gene: TRBJ2-2; len: 16; abundance: many; v_gene: TRBV24-1; d_gene: -; CDR3aa: CATSDTGPRGTGELFF; CDR3nt: TGTGCCACCAGTGATACAGGGCCACGAGGGACCGGGGAGCTGTTTTTT
j_gene: TRBJ2-7; len: 12; abundance: many; v_gene: TRBV28; d_gene: -; CDR3aa: CASSTSQDKQYF; CDR3nt: TGTGCCAGCAGTACCTCACAAGACAAGCAGTACTTC
j_gene: TRBJ2-7; len: 14; abundance: many; v_gene: TRBV12-3/TRBV12-4; d_gene: -; CDR3aa: CASRLGIDSYEQYF; CDR3nt: TGTGCCAGCCGTTTGGGGATTGACTCCTACGAGCAGTACTTC
j_gene: TRBJ2-2; len: 13; abundance: many; v_gene: TRBV5-4; d_gene: -; CDR3aa: CASSHDRGWELFF; CDR3nt: TGTGCCAGCAGTCATGATAGGGGCTGGGAGCTGTTTTTT
j_gene: TRBJ2-4; len: 14; abundance: few; v_gene: TRBV11-3; d_gene: -; CDR3aa: CASSRTAPKNIQYF; CDR3nt: TGTGCCAGCAGCCGGACAGCTCCAAAAAACATTCAGTACTTC
j_gene: TRBJ1-3; len: 14; abundance: many; v_gene: TRBV9; d_gene: -; CDR3aa: CASSVMDSGNTIYF; CDR3nt: TGTGCCAGCAGCGTTATGGACTCTGGAAACACCATATATTTT
j_gene: TRBJ1-5; len: 15; abundance: few; v_gene: TRBV27; d_gene: -; CDR3aa: CASSWGGGSNQPQHF; CDR3nt: TGTGCCAGCAGTTGGGGCGGTGGGAGCAATCAGCCCCAGCATTTT
j_gene: TRBJ2-6; len: 15; abundance: -; v_gene: TRBV12-3/TRBV12-4; d_gene: -; CDR3aa: CASSESGAGANVLTF; CDR3nt: TGTGCCAGCAGTGAATCGGGGGCTGGGGCCAACGTCCTGACTTTC
j_gene: TRBJ2-1; len: 16; abundance: many; v_gene: TRBV18; d_gene: TRBD2; CDR3aa: CASSPTGLAGVNEQFF; CDR3nt: TGTGCCAGCTCACCAACGGGGCTAGCGGGAGTCAATGAGCAGTTCTTC
j_gene: TRBJ2-7; len: 12; abundance: many; v_gene: TRBV5-5; d_gene: -; CDR3aa: CASSFSRSEQYF; CDR3nt: TGTGCCAGCAGCTTCTCCAGGTCGGAGCAGTACTTC
j_gene: TRBJ1-1; len: 15; abundance: many; v_gene: TRBV18; d_gene: -; CDR3aa: CASSPSGGLNTEAFF; CDR3nt: TGTGCCAGCTCACCATCGGGGGGCCTGAACACTGAAGCTTTCTTT
j_gene: TRBJ2-3; len: 18; abundance: few; v_gene: TRBV11-2; d_gene: -; CDR3aa: CASSLVSRAGASTDTQYF; CDR3nt: TGTGCCAGCAGCTTAGTCTCGCGTGCGGGGGCTAGCACAGATACGCAGTATTTT
j_gene: TRBJ2-3; len: 15; abundance: once; v_gene: TRBV7-2; d_gene: -; CDR3aa: CASSFQLHRGDTQYF; CDR3nt: TGTGCCAGCAGCTTCCAGCTTCACCGGGGGGATACGCAGTATTTT
j_gene: TRBJ2-7; len: 14; abundance: few; v_gene: TRBV6-1; d_gene: -; CDR3aa: CASSWDRGHYEQYF; CDR3nt: TGTGCCAGCAGTTGGGATAGGGGTCACTACGAGCAGTACTTC
j_gene: TRBJ2-2; len: 15; abundance: -; v_gene: TRBV2; d_gene: -; CDR3aa: CASGMDSSVTGELFF; CDR3nt: TGTGCCAGCGGGATGGACAGTTCCGTCACCGGGGAGCTGTTTTTT
j_gene: TRBJ2-2; len: 16; abundance: many; v_gene: TRBV18; d_gene: -; CDR3aa: CASSPLALANTGELFF; CDR3nt: TGTGCCAGCTCACCTTTAGCGCTCGCGAACACCGGGGAGCTGTTTTTT
j_gene: TRBJ2-1; len: 18; abundance: many; v_gene: TRBV2; d_gene: TRBD2; CDR3aa: CASRGRQGVLAGGLGGFF; CDR3nt: TGTGCCAGCAGGGGGAGACAGGGGGTCCTAGCGGGAGGCCTCGGAGGGTTCTTC
j_gene: TRBJ2-3; len: 15; abundance: -; v_gene: TRBV29-1; d_gene: TRBD2; CDR3aa: CSVRPSGRVTDTQYF; CDR3nt: TGCAGCGTACGCCCTAGCGGGAGGGTGACAGATACGCAGTATTTT
j_gene: TRBJ2-7; len: 15; abundance: many; v_gene: TRBV5-1; d_gene: TRBD1; CDR3aa: CASSLEGDRVDEQYF; CDR3nt: TGCGCCAGCAGCTTGGAAGGGGACAGGGTGGACGAGCAGTACTTC
j_gene: TRBJ2-7; len: 13; abundance: -; v_gene: TRBV11-2; d_gene: -; CDR3aa: CASSTGVGYEQYF; CDR3nt: TGTGCCAGCAGCACAGGTGTAGGTTACGAGCAGTACTTC
j_gene: TRBJ1-4; len: 15; abundance: -; v_gene: TRBV24-1; d_gene: TRBD1; CDR3aa: CATSDTGTGDEKLFF; CDR3nt: TGTGCCACCAGTGACACCGGGACAGGGGATGAAAAACTGTTTTTT
j_gene: TRBJ1-2; len: 15; abundance: many; v_gene: TRBV5-1; d_gene: TRBD1; CDR3aa: CASHLGDRGNYGYTF; CDR3nt: TGCGCCAGCCACCTAGGGGACAGGGGGAACTATGGCTACACCTTC
j_gene: TRBJ1-1; len: 13; abundance: -; v_gene: TRBV19; d_gene: TRBD1; CDR3aa: CASSDRGHTEAFF; CDR3nt: TGTGCCAGTAGCGACAGGGGGCACACTGAAGCTTTCTTT